The clone carrying this T cell receptor (beta chain) was observed a single time. This sample is part of a study of blood T cell repertoires in COVID-19. Study-level background: Donors in the United States, Italy and Spain gave samples during acute or convalescent COVID-19.

CDR1 is SGHTA, CDR2 FQGNSA, per germline. The CDR3 length is 17 residues. The V and J ends lost 3 bases and 2 bases respectively, with 20 bases between them. Measured with immunoSEQ multiplex PCR; TCRdb has only the in-frame clones, and not every one. The table has more than 85,000 clones, just over 85% seen once. Across over 20 US areas, participants ranged in age from roughly 18 to 95 years. This sequence was found in a woman between 45 and 60 years old who had recovered from COVID-19. The specimen was PBMCs or T cells enriched from blood (not recorded which). V usage is TRBV7-2 and J usage is TRBJ2-7; D might be TRBD1 (6 bases). CDR3 region: CASSFLRHTGIPYEQYF. The CDR3 DNA sequence: TGTGCCAGCAGCTTCCTCAGACATACAGGGATACCCTACGAGCAGTACTTC.